Below are 17 T cell receptor beta chains sequenced from a single sample in a study of OX40 agonist ivuxolimab in advanced cancers. TCRdb's copy holds only in-frame clones and misses some; the assay was immunoSEQ multiplex PCR. The table lists around 100,000 clones, nearly 90% of them singletons. The specimen comprised CD4+ or CD8+ T cells sorted from blood, sampled in a trial of the OX40 agonist ivuxolimab. These receptors originate from an adult with an advanced solid tumor such as melanoma, head and neck, liver or kidney cancer.

As concerns this clone: Other nucleotide sequences in the sample specify the same CDR3. This chain uses TRBV30 with TRBJ1-6; the match to TRBD1 covers 8 bases. CDR3 size: 13 residues. Germline V CDR1 and CDR2: GTSNPN, SVGIG (reference sequence). V lost 5 bases to trimming and J lost 11 bases; unmatched junction nucleotides: 8. The DNA of the CDR3 is TGTGCCTGGGCGGACAGGGCTCGCACACCCCTCCACTTT. The encoded protein is CAWADRARTPLHF.

The V and J genes are TRBV7-9 and TRBJ1-1; D unresolved. This CDR3 contains 14 residues. Germline loops: CDR1 SEHNR, CDR2 FQNEAQ (reference sequence). Trimming removed 5 bases at V and 7 bases at J, with 17 bases between. DNA of the CDR3: TGTGCCAGCAGCCCCAACCCGGCCGGGAATGAAGCTTTCTTT. Protein sequence: CASSPNPAGNEAFF.

This clone was seen a single time. The CDR3 sequence: CASSFQPESPLHF. The CDR3 DNA is TGTGCCAGCAGTTTTCAGCCGGAATCACCCCTCCACTTT. The chain is built from TRBV27 and TRBJ1-6; D gene ambiguous. Germline values: CDR1 MNHEY, CDR2 SMNVEV (reference sequence). V gave up 3 bases and J gave up 10 bases, with 10 bases separating them. There are 13 residues in the CDR3.

The chain uses TRBV7-2 and TRBJ1-5; 9 nucleotides line up with TRBD1. This CDR3 contains 15 residues. Germline-derived CDR1 and CDR2 are SGHTA and FQGNSA. V lost 3 bases to trimming and J lost 5 bases; unmatched junction nucleotides: 5. DNA of the CDR3: TGTGCCAGCAGCTTCGGACAGGGGCCACATCAGCCCCAGCATTTT. This encodes CASSFGQGPHQPQHF. The whole variable domain, filled in from reference TRBV7-2 and TRBJ1-5, reads GAGVSQSPSNKVTEKGKDVELRCDPISGHTALYWYRQSLGQGLEFLIYFQGNSAPDKSGLPSDRFSAERTGGSVSTLTIQRTQQEDSAVYLCASSFGQGPHQPQHFGDGTRLSIL.

The V and J genes are TRBV5-1 and TRBJ2-1; D unresolved. The CDR3 extends over 14 amino acids. CDR1 is SGHRS, CDR2 YFSETQ, per germline. Trimming pared 4 bases from V and 0 bases from J, leaving 8 bases between. CDR3 bases: TGCGCCAGCAGCCGACCTAACTCCTACAATGAGCAGTTCTTC. This sequence encodes CASSRPNSYNEQFF.

The V call is TRBV6-1, the J call TRBJ2-7; D not resolved. V shed 6 bases and J shed 2 bases, with 17 bases lying between them. Germline V lookup: CDR1 MNHNS, CDR2 SASEGT. The CDR3 is 15 amino acids. In DNA form, the CDR3 reads TGTGCCAGCAGCCCCGAGTACGGCAGAACCTACGAGCAGTACTTC. This sequence encodes CASSPEYGRTYEQYF.

CDR3 residues: CASSPGEGGQPQHF. The CDR3 nucleotides read TGTGCCAGCTCACCCGGGGAGGGAGGACAGCCCCAGCATTTT. This chain links TRBV18 with TRBJ1-5; D not certain. This CDR3 contains 14 residues. V dropped 3 bases and J dropped 7 bases, with 13 bases sitting between them. The germline CDR1 and CDR2 sequences are KGHSH and LQKENI. Using reference TRBV18 and TRBJ1-5 for the parts outside the CDR3, the full variable domain is NAGVMQNPRHLVRRRGQEARLRCSPMKGHSHVYWYRQLPEEGLKFMVYLQKENIIDESGMPKERFSAEFPKEGPSILRIQQVVRGDSAAYFCASSPGEGGQPQHFGDGTRLSIL.

Written as DNA, the CDR3 is TGTGCCAGCAGTGAAATGGGGGGAGAGGCTGAAGCTTTCTTT. Translation: CASSEMGGEAEAFF. The rearrangement joins TRBV6-1 to TRBJ1-1; a weak D match, TRBD1 (5 bases). This CDR3 has 14 residues. V was pared by 2 bases and J by 6 bases, with 13 bases between. Germline V CDR1 and CDR2: MNHNS, SASEGT.

The genes are TRBV27 and TRBJ1-1, with D maybe TRBD1 (6 bases). Looked up from germline, CDR1 is MNHEY and CDR2 is SMNVEV (reference sequence). V lost 8 bases, J lost 3 bases, and 16 bases lay in between. The CDR3 sequence is 14 residues long. The CDR3 sequence: CASRRGTGYTEAFF. DNA of the CDR3: TGTGCCAGCCGTAGGGGGACGGGGTACACTGAAGCTTTCTTT.

This clone was observed once. The chain couples TRBV5-1 to TRBJ1-3; TRBD1 might be the D (5 bases). Germline-derived CDR1 and CDR2 are SGHRS and YFSETQ. The V end was cut by 0 bases, the J end by 4 bases, with 14 bases between. This CDR3 is built from 16 residues. The CDR3 nucleotides are TGCGCCAGCAGCTTGGCTGGGGCAATCAGGGGAAACACCATATATTTT. Translating gives CASSLAGAIRGNTIYF. Full variable domain (rest looked up from reference TRBV5-1 and TRBJ1-3): KAGVTQTPRYLIKTRGQQVTLSCSPISGHRSVSWYQQTPGQGLQFLFEYFSETQRNKGNFPGRFSGRQFSNSRSEMNVSTLELGDSALYLCASSLAGAIRGNTIYFGEGSWLTVV.

This clone has just one count. The CDR3 is CASSTTGIDYGYTF. The CDR3 nucleotides read TGTGCCAGCAGTACTACAGGGATTGATTATGGCTACACCTTC. The chain joins TRBV6-5 to TRBJ1-2, with TRBD1 as a possible D gene (6 bases). V was trimmed by 5 bases and J by 5 bases, leaving 15 bases between them. This CDR3 region has 14 residues. Germline V lookup: CDR1 MNHEY, CDR2 SVGAGI.

This clone was recorded a few times. The chain links TRBV2 to TRBJ1-6; 7 bases fit TRBD1. CDR3 length equals 14 residues. The trim removed 6 bases at V and 9 bases at J, leaving 8 bases unmatched. Germline values: CDR1 SNHLY, CDR2 FYNNEI. The CDR3 DNA sequence: TGTGCCAGCAGGATACAGGGGAGCAGTTCACCCCTCCACTTT. Protein product: CASRIQGSSSPLHF.

The chain employs TRBV6-6 and TRBJ2-7; TRBD2 matches 7 bases. The germline V gene has CDR1 MNHNY and CDR2 SVGAGI (reference sequence). Trimming at V came to 4 bases and at J to 4 bases, leaving 10 bases not matched to a gene. This CDR3 comprises 15 residues. CDR3 sequence reads: CASSSVGGANYEQYF. The CDR3, as DNA: TGTGCCAGCAGTTCCGTGGGAGGGGCGAATTACGAGCAGTACTTC.

The chain combines TRBV18 with TRBJ2-7; the match to TRBD2 covers 8 bases. The V and J ends lost 6 bases and 2 bases, in that order; junction bases with no gene match: 6. CDR1 and CDR2 (germline): KGHSH, LQKENI. The CDR3 sequence is 14 residues long. CDR3 region: CASSPSGSPYEQYF. The DNA for the CDR3 is TGTGCCAGCTCGCCTAGCGGGTCACCCTACGAGCAGTACTTC.

This chain uses TRBV5-1 with TRBJ2-1; 9 nucleotides match TRBD1. V gave up 3 bases and J gave up 7 bases; unmatched junction bases: 11. Germline CDR1 is SGHRS and CDR2 is YFSETQ. CDR3 length: 16 residues. The CDR3 spells CASSSTPGTGWNEQFF. CDR3 DNA: TGCGCCAGCAGCTCTACTCCCGGGACAGGGTGGAATGAGCAGTTCTTC.

The rearrangement uses TRBV7-9 and TRBJ1-2; unclear D gene. V gave up 6 bases and J gave up 4 bases, with 15 bases separating them. This CDR3 region has 14 residues. Germline V gives CDR1 SEHNR, CDR2 FQNEAQ (reference sequence). DNA for the CDR3: TGTGCCAGCAGTTACCCAAGCCCGATCTATGGCTACACCTTC. Its translation: CASSYPSPIYGYTF.

The V call is TRBV5-8, the J call TRBJ2-3, with TRBD1 matching over 9 bases. Trimming removed 4 bases from V and 4 bases from J; junction bases left unmatched: 4. The CDR3 loop spans 14 amino acids. Germline V gene lookup returns CDR1 SGHTS and CDR2 YDEGEE. CDR3: CASSRGQGADTQYF. CDR3 DNA sequence: TGTGCCAGCAGCCGGGGACAGGGCGCAGATACGCAGTATTTT. Complete variable domain (other parts from reference TRBV5-8 and TRBJ2-3): EAGVTQSPTHLIKTRGQQATLRCSPISGHTSVYWYQQALGLGLQFLLWYDEGEERNRGNFPPRFSGRQFPNYSSELNVNALELEDSALYLCASSRGQGADTQYFGPGTRLTVL.